This entry features one TCR beta chain sequence. This clone was counted only a few times. The antigen it binds to is not known. No qualities accompany the bases; no much larger clone lies one base away. This specimen comes from a study of T cell repertoires in MIS-A myocarditis (dated by TCRdb to between 2021 and 2023). The V end gives up 4 bases and the J end 2 bases, leaving 10 bases in the junction not matched to a gene. Including the terminal cysteine and phenylalanine, the CDR3 comprises 15 residues. Only CDR3 DNA remains: 45 bases, in frame from the first base. According to the germline V gene (reference sequence), CDR1 reads GTSNPN and CDR2 reads SVGIG. TCRbeta CDR3 regions were amplified with the immunoSEQ bias-controlled multiplex PCR and sequenced at high throughput. In the original analysis: The immunoSEQ vendor pipeline collapsed and filtered CDR3 sequences to measure the abundance and frequency of each unique TCRbeta CDR3. Dominant CDR3 amino acid sequences were clustered with SARS-CoV-2-specific ImmuneCODE TCRbeta sequences by CD-HIT at a 90% global sequence identity threshold. A clone was classed as hyperexpanded at a frequency of 0.1 to 1 and as large at a frequency of 0.01 to 0.1. MiXCR was used to confirm CDR3 amino acid sequences and V and J gene assignments of dominant clones. The R stringdist package was used to calculate Levenshtein distances between the patient clonotypes and the ImmuneCODE hits. TCRdb obtained this table from immuneACCESS and retained in-frame rearrangements with V and J assigned. These tables miss some clones; where compared with another copy, unresolved V genes account for less than half of the shortfall, and the remainder is unexplained. Clone size and the V and J calls come from that table; the DNA yielded D and trimming. Counted in this sample were roughly 14,000 clones; around 74% of them appeared once. The ten largest clones represent 50% to 75% of the sample.

The QIAamp DNA FFPE kit was used to extract genomic DNA from formalin-fixed paraffin-embedded autopsy tissue. The sequenced material came from left ventricle heart tissue obtained at autopsy. The label giving this sample's cell subset or site can be read as: cardiac tissue sample (left or right ventricle, interventricular septum, or pericardium). The TCR was taken from a man aged 18-30 years with fulminant myocarditis from multisystem inflammatory syndrome in adults (MIS-A) after COVID-19. The receptor chain draws on TRBV30 and TRBJ2-7, with 8 central nucleotides matching TRBD1. Read as DNA, the sequence is TGTGCCTGGACCCGCGGGACAGGTGATACCTACGAGCAGTACTTC. Protein translation: CAWTRGTGDTYEQYF.